This T cell receptor (beta chain) was sequenced in a study of T cell changes during pregnancy in multiple sclerosis. Clones were sequenced by immunoSEQ multiplex PCR, and TCRdb holds only the in-frame ones, with some missing. The data hold around 40,000 clones, with roughly nine tenths observed a single time. This specimen was CD4+ T cells from peripheral blood mononuclear cells, taken before pregnancy. The receptor was isolated from a female donor with multiple sclerosis, enrolled in a pregnancy study.

The CDR3 is CASSATGQSSSPLHF. The CDR3 nucleotides are TGTGCCAGCAGCGCCACCGGACAGAGTAGTTCACCCCTCCACTTT. This rearrangement joins TRBV9 to TRBJ1-6; TRBD1 might be the D (6 bases). Trimming shortened V by 3 bases and J by 9 bases, and 16 bases separated the two germline ends. CDR1 and CDR2 from the germline V gene are SGDLS and YYNGEE. CDR3 length: 15 amino acids. Filled out from reference TRBV9 and TRBJ1-6, the complete variable domain reads DSGVTQTPKHLITATGQRVTLRCSPRSGDLSVYWYQQSLDQGLQFLIQYYNGEERAKGNILERFSAQQFPDLHSELNLSSLELGDSALYFCASSATGQSSSPLHFGNGTRLTVT.